This is a list of T cell receptor beta chains from one sample in a study of cytotoxic CD8 clonotypes in ibrutinib-treated CLL. Method: immunoSEQ multiplex PCR; TCRdb's copy keeps in-frame clones and lacks some. The sample includes some 200,000 clones, just over 70% of them seen just once. Specimen: PBMCs, collected after 12 months of ibrutinib treatment. Receptors were obtained from a human donor with chronic lymphocytic leukemia. Both conserved end residues are part of each CDR3. The D gene is left open where the match is weak. Size is stated for part of the rows, as once, few or many counts, or as a class when the clone is expanded.

v_call	clone_size	cdr3_length	d_call	j_call	cdr3_aa	cdr3_nt
TRBV25-1	.	17	TRBD1	TRBJ1-2	CASSESVGDRVWYGYTF	TGTGCCAGCAGTGAATCGGTAGGGGACAGGGTATGGTATGGCTACACCTTC
TRBV5-6	few	14	TRBD1	TRBJ1-3	CASSFRDRRNTIYF	TGTGCCAGCAGCTTCAGGGACAGACGAAACACCATATATTTT
TRBV11-2	.	14	TRBD1	TRBJ1-2	CASKETGGNYGYTF	TGTGCCAGCAAAGAGACAGGGGGAAACTATGGCTACACCTTC
TRBV5-4	few	13	.	TRBJ1-1	CASSRESRVEAFF	TGTGCCAGCAGCCGCGAGAGCCGTGTTGAAGCTTTCTTT
TRBV4-3	.	16	.	TRBJ2-1	CASSQGAGMGRGEQFF	TGCGCCAGCAGCCAAGGAGCCGGGATGGGGCGGGGTGAGCAGTTCTTC
TRBV7-6	.	12	.	TRBJ2-2	CASSLDTGELFF	TGTGCCAGCAGCTTAGATACCGGGGAGCTGTTTTTT
TRBV6-5	many	15	TRBD1	TRBJ1-5	CASSLFRDSNQPQHF	TGTGCCAGCAGTCTATTTCGGGACAGTAATCAGCCCCAGCATTTT
TRBV7-2	.	13	.	TRBJ1-2	CASSLSRGSGYTF	TGTGCCAGCAGCTTATCTCGGGGTTCTGGCTACACCTTC
TRBV7-6	.	14	.	TRBJ2-5	CASSPRTGQETQYF	TGTGCCAGCAGCCCTCGGACCGGGCAAGAGACCCAGTACTTC
TRBV5-1	few	14	.	TRBJ2-3	CASSGVSGTDTQYF	TGCGCCAGCAGCGGGGTGTCAGGCACAGATACGCAGTATTTT
TRBV5-6	few	18	TRBD2	TRBJ2-7	CASSWSLGLAGNAYEQYF	TGTGCCAGCAGCTGGTCCCTGGGACTAGCGGGAAACGCCTACGAGCAGTACTTC
TRBV2	.	16	.	TRBJ2-7	CASSERSAGGKGEQYF	TGTGCCAGCAGTGAACGGTCAGCGGGCGGGAAGGGCGAGCAGTACTTC
TRBV27	.	13	.	TRBJ1-1	CTTGLRGNTEAFF	TGTACCACCGGTTTGCGCGGAAACACTGAAGCTTTCTTT
TRBV29-1	.	15	.	TRBJ1-3	CSVTQGRASGNTIYF	TGCAGCGTTACTCAGGGCAGGGCCTCTGGAAACACCATATATTTT
TRBV4-3	.	17	.	TRBJ2-1	CASSQEQGAGGLGEQFF	TGCGCCAGCAGCCAAGAGCAGGGGGCGGGAGGGTTGGGTGAGCAGTTCTTC
TRBV5-1	once	15	.	TRBJ1-3	CASSPTPSSGNTIYF	TGCGCCAGCAGCCCGACACCTAGCTCTGGAAACACCATATATTTT
TRBV2	.	12	.	TRBJ2-4	CASGVAGNIQYF	TGTGCCAGCGGGGTAGCCGGGAACATTCAGTACTTC
TRBV9	few	15	TRBD1	TRBJ2-3	CASSASGTGADTQYF	TGTGCCAGCAGCGCATCCGGGACAGGGGCAGATACGCAGTATTTT
TRBV9	.	12	.	TRBJ1-3	CASSVSGNTIYF	TGTGCCAGCAGCGTATCTGGAAACACCATATATTTT
TRBV14	few	17	TRBD2	TRBJ2-3	CASSRGLAGGMGDTQYF	TGTGCCAGCAGCCGTGGACTAGCGGGAGGAATGGGGGATACGCAGTATTTT
TRBV5-4	.	14	TRBD1	TRBJ1-6	CASSSGQSNSPLHF	TGTGCCAGCAGCTCGGGACAGAGTAATTCACCCCTCCACTTT
TRBV6-6	.	11	.	TRBJ1-1	CASRGPGDAFF	TGTGCCAGCAGAGGACCGGGCGACGCTTTCTTT
TRBV4-3	few	14	.	TRBJ2-7	CASSPQLSSYEQYF	TGCGCCAGCAGCCCTCAACTGAGCTCCTACGAGCAGTACTTC
TRBV21-1	.	24	.	TRBJ1-2	CAGYSTITMATPSVRGPGMDGYTF	.
TRBV30	few	13	TRBD1	TRBJ2-7	CAWWDRGRHEQYF	TGTGCCTGGTGGGACAGGGGAAGACACGAGCAGTACTTC
TRBV29-1	.	14	TRBD2	TRBJ2-3	CSVATTSGIGTQYF	TGCAGCGTCGCCACGACTAGCGGTATTGGTACGCAGTATTTT
TRBV4-2	few	12	.	TRBJ1-1	CASSQDRSGAFF	TGTGCCAGCAGCCAAGATAGGAGTGGAGCTTTCTTT
TRBV19	.	13	TRBD1	TRBJ1-4	CASSRQGDEKLFF	TGTGCCAGTAGTAGACAGGGCGATGAAAAACTGTTTTTT
TRBV10-1	.	15	.	TRBJ1-5	CASSCRESSNQPQHF	TGCGCCAGCAGCTGCAGGGAATCTAGCAATCAGCCCCAGCATTTT
TRBV7-8	once	16	.	TRBJ1-6	CASSLMGSSYNSPLHF	TGTGCCAGCAGCTTAATGGGTAGCTCCTATAATTCACCCCTCCACTTT
TRBV9	.	16	TRBD1	TRBJ1-2	CASSNRDRAPNYGYTF	TGTGCCAGCAGCAACCGGGACAGAGCTCCTAACTATGGCTACACCTTC
TRBV7-9	.	14	.	TRBJ1-4	CASSQSASNEKLFF	TGTGCCAGCAGCCAAAGCGCCTCAAATGAAAAACTGTTTTTT
TRBV5-8	.	14	TRBD1	TRBJ1-1	CASSPSGGGTEAFF	TGTGCCAGCAGCCCATCAGGGGGCGGTACTGAAGCTTTCTTT
TRBV4-2	once	16	.	TRBJ2-7	CASSQVGAGKWYEQYF	TGTGCCAGCAGCCAAGTTGGGGCAGGGAAGTGGTACGAGCAGTACTTC
TRBV20-1	.	10	.	TRBJ2-7	CSAGRPLQYF	TGCAGTGCTGGACGGCCTTTGCAGTACTTC
TRBV7-2	.	15	TRBD2	TRBJ2-7	CASSLPTSGVNEQYF	TGTGCCAGCAGCTTACCCACTAGCGGGGTGAACGAGCAGTACTTC
TRBV10-1	.	12	.	TRBJ1-6	CASSSKDPPLHF	TGCGCCAGCAGTTCGAAGGACCCACCCCTCCACTTT
TRBV5-6	.	13	TRBD1	TRBJ2-7	CASTGTGIYEQYF	TGTGCCAGCACCGGGACAGGGATCTACGAGCAGTACTTC
TRBV7-3	few	14	.	TRBJ1-1	CASSFAGAGTEAFF	TGTGCCAGCAGCTTTGCAGGGGCCGGAACTGAAGCTTTCTTT
TRBV5-4	.	15	TRBD2	TRBJ2-1	CASSQLARSYNEQFF	TGTGCCAGCAGCCAACTAGCGCGCTCCTACAATGAGCAGTTCTTC
TRBV10-3	.	16	TRBD2	TRBJ2-7	CAISESPSGGSHEQYF	TGTGCCATCAGTGAGAGTCCTAGCGGGGGATCTCACGAGCAGTACTTC
TRBV6-5	few	13	.	TRBJ2-2	CASTTANTGELFF	TGTGCCAGCACGACAGCGAACACCGGGGAGCTGTTTTTT
TRBV4-3	.	15	.	TRBJ2-3	CASSLRDSSTDTQYF	TGCGCCAGCAGCCTCCGGGACTCTAGCACAGATACGCAGTATTTT
TRBV6-6	.	15	.	TRBJ2-7	CASSYSGTSPYEQYF	TGTGCCAGCAGTTACTCGGGGACATCTCCCTACGAGCAGTACTTC
TRBV5-1	.	15	.	TRBJ2-1	CASSLPTSSYNEQFF	TGCGCCAGCAGCTTGCCCACTAGCTCCTACAATGAGCAGTTCTTC
TRBV7-9	.	16	TRBD2	TRBJ2-1	CASRPTTSGAYNEQFF	TGTGCCAGCAGACCCACTACTAGCGGGGCATACAATGAGCAGTTCTTC
TRBV29-1	.	16	TRBD2	TRBJ2-1	CSVEGTSLLSYNEQFF	TGCAGCGTTGAAGGGACTAGCCTTCTTTCCTACAATGAGCAGTTCTTC
TRBV9	.	14	.	TRBJ2-3	CASSVGDHTDTQYF	TGTGCCAGCAGCGTTGGGGACCACACAGATACGCAGTATTTT
TRBV30	once	16	TRBD2	TRBJ2-7	CAWSRLAASGSYEQYF	TGTGCCTGGAGCAGATTGGCGGCTAGCGGGAGCTACGAGCAGTACTTC